This is a list of T cell receptor beta chains from one sample in a study of shared clonotypes between healthy human individuals. The repertoire was sequenced with immunoSEQ multiplex PCR; TCRdb's copy has only in-frame clones and lacks some. The table lists around 600,000 clones, roughly 98% of them singletons. Sequenced input: naive CD8+ T cells sorted from blood. Every receptor here comes from a young man in good health. Each CDR3 is given with its conserved first and last residue. The D gene is left open where the match is weak. Clone sizes are given selectively: once, few, many, or a class where the clone is expanded.

J gene,V gene,D gene,clone size,CDR3 protein,CDR3 DNA
TRBJ2-5,TRBV11-2,TRBD2,once,CASSLGPGREGQETQYF,TGTGCCAGCAGCTTAGGCCCCGGGCGGGAGGGCCAAGAGACCCAGTACTTC
TRBJ2-5,TRBV29-1,NA,NA,CSVEGREQETQYF,TGCAGCGTTGAGGGACGGGAGCAAGAGACCCAGTACTTC
TRBJ2-3,TRBV7-6,TRBD2,NA,CASSHSGEVPDTQYF,TGTGCCAGCTCCCATAGCGGGGAGGTGCCAGATACGCAGTATTTT
TRBJ1-4,TRBV27,NA,NA,CASSLRSYNEKLFF,TGTGCCAGCAGTTTACGGTCGTATAATGAAAAACTGTTTTTT
TRBJ2-7,TRBV14,TRBD1,NA,CASSQGQGVFFYEQYF,TGTGCCAGCAGCCAGGGACAGGGGGTCTTTTTCTACGAGCAGTACTTC
TRBJ1-5,TRBV6-1,NA,NA,CASRRDQPQHF,TGTGCCAGCAGAAGGGATCAGCCCCAGCATTTT
TRBJ2-3,TRBV9,TRBD1,once,CASSPQGAWDTQYF,TGTGCCAGCAGCCCGCAGGGGGCTTGGGATACGCAGTATTTT
TRBJ2-7,TRBV5-4,NA,NA,CASSPESGEQYF,TGTGCCAGCAGCCCGGAGTCTGGGGAGCAGTACTTC
TRBJ1-4,TRBV2,NA,NA,CASSDLDKPEKLFF,TGTGCCAGCAGTGACCTAGACAAGCCTGAAAAACTGTTTTTT
TRBJ2-2,TRBV15,NA,NA,CATSRENRGANTGELFF,TGTGCCACCAGCAGAGAAAATAGGGGAGCGAACACCGGGGAGCTGTTTTTT
TRBJ1-4,TRBV7-8,TRBD1,NA,CASSLAPQGPNEKLFF,TGTGCCAGCAGCTTAGCGCCACAGGGGCCTAATGAAAAACTGTTTTTT
TRBJ2-7,TRBV28,TRBD1,NA,CASSPTGYYEQYF,TGTGCCAGCAGTCCGACAGGGTACTACGAGCAGTACTTC
TRBJ2-7,TRBV29-1,NA,NA,CSVSSRDAYEQYF,TGCAGCGTTTCATCCCGGGACGCCTACGAGCAGTACTTC
TRBJ1-1,TRBV19,NA,NA,CASGGTEAFF,TGTGCCAGTGGAGGGACAGAAGCTTTCTTT
TRBJ2-7,TRBV6-1,TRBD2,NA,CASSATLTSGMTYEQYF,TGTGCCAGCAGTGCGACATTGACTAGCGGGATGACCTACGAGCAGTACTTC
TRBJ2-2,TRBV11-2,NA,NA,CASSLGRAGFGELFF,TGTGCCAGCAGCTTGGGGCGTGCAGGGTTCGGGGAGCTGTTTTTT
TRBJ1-1,TRBV9,TRBD1,NA,CASRQGENTEAFF,TGTGCCAGCAGACAGGGGGAGAACACTGAAGCTTTCTTT
TRBJ2-7,TRBV13,NA,NA,CASSFSYEQYF,TGTGCCAGCAGCTTCTCCTACGAGCAGTACTTC
TRBJ2-7,TRBV11-2,TRBD2,NA,CASSLGIPGGDEQYF,TGTGCCAGCAGCTTAGGAATTCCGGGAGGCGATGAGCAGTACTTC
TRBJ2-1,TRBV2,TRBD2,NA,CASMGLAGGVAYNEQFF,TGTGCCAGCATGGGACTAGCGGGAGGGGTGGCCTACAATGAGCAGTTCTTC
TRBJ2-7,TRBV7-2,TRBD2,NA,CASSPGEASGSPYEQYF,TGTGCCAGCAGCCCGGGGGAAGCTAGCGGGAGCCCCTACGAGCAGTACTTC
TRBJ2-2,TRBV9,NA,NA,CASSVGRQDGELFF,TGTGCCAGCAGCGTAGGGAGACAGGACGGGGAGCTGTTTTTT
TRBJ2-7,TRBV5-6,NA,NA,CASRDSYEQYF,TGTGCCAGCAGGGACTCCTACGAGCAGTACTTC
TRBJ1-4,TRBV5-6,NA,NA,CASSLARPTGATNEKLFF,TGTGCCAGCAGCTTGGCCAGGCCAACCGGTGCAACTAATGAAAAACTGTTTTTT
TRBJ2-4,TRBV7-9,NA,NA,CASSPRGDLAKNIQYF,TGTGCCAGCAGCCCCAGGGGGGATCTAGCCAAAAACATTCAGTACTTC
TRBJ2-2,TRBV27,NA,NA,CASGRPPVGELFF,TGTGCCAGCGGTCGACCACCGGTCGGGGAGCTGTTTTTT
TRBJ1-4,TRBV27,TRBD1,once,CASSPPRTGGNEKLFF,TGTGCCAGCAGTCCCCCCCGGACAGGGGGAAATGAAAAACTGTTTTTT
TRBJ2-7,TRBV5-4,TRBD1,NA,CASSLVGQGAYEQYF,TGTGCCAGCAGCTTGGTTGGACAGGGGGCCTACGAGCAGTACTTC
TRBJ2-5,TRBV11-2,NA,NA,CASSLRAEEETQYF,TGTGCCAGCAGCTTAAGAGCGGAAGAAGAGACCCAGTACTTC
TRBJ2-2,TRBV4-1,NA,NA,CASSEEGVGELFF,TGCGCCAGCAGCGAAGAGGGGGTCGGGGAGCTGTTTTTT
TRBJ2-7,TRBV7-9,TRBD2,NA,CASSSGLAGGYEQYF,TGTGCCAGCAGCTCGGGACTAGCGGGAGGTTACGAGCAGTACTTC
TRBJ1-2,TRBV19,NA,NA,CASSIVEVHYGYTF,TGTGCCAGTAGTATTGTGGAAGTACACTATGGCTACACCTTC
TRBJ2-5,TRBV27,NA,once,CASSLLGVQETQYF,TGTGCCAGCAGTTTACTAGGGGTACAAGAGACCCAGTACTTC
TRBJ2-1,TRBV7-9,TRBD2,NA,CASSSEREPYNEQFF,TGTGCCAGCAGCTCAGAGCGGGAGCCTTACAATGAGCAGTTCTTC
TRBJ2-7,TRBV7-9,TRBD1,NA,CASMGQGTYEQYF,TGTGCCAGCATGGGACAGGGGACCTACGAGCAGTACTTC
TRBJ2-3,TRBV2,NA,NA,CASRNGSFSTDTQYF,TGTGCCAGCAGAAACGGGAGCTTCAGCACAGATACGCAGTATTTT
TRBJ2-7,TRBV6-1,NA,once,CASSEFLFREQYF,TGTGCCAGCAGTGAGTTTCTGTTTCGCGAGCAGTACTTC
TRBJ2-1,TRBV9,TRBD2,NA,CASSLQRGTSGFPSSYNEQFF,TGTGCCAGCAGCCTCCAAAGAGGGACTAGCGGGTTCCCGAGCTCCTACAATGAGCAGTTCTTC
TRBJ1-3,TRBV4-3,NA,NA,CASSQELWGWGNTIYF,TGCGCCAGCAGCCAAGAGTTATGGGGGTGGGGAAACACCATATATTTT
TRBJ1-2,TRBV29-1,NA,NA,CSVDLSATYGYTF,TGCAGCGTTGATCTGTCGGCTACCTATGGCTACACCTTC
TRBJ2-1,TRBV4-3,NA,NA,CASSQERPSRTNEQFF,TGCGCCAGCAGCCAAGAAAGGCCTAGTCGGACCAATGAGCAGTTCTTC
TRBJ2-1,TRBV10-3,NA,once,CAISESGLPQHNEQFF,TGTGCCATCAGTGAGTCGGGACTTCCTCAGCACAATGAGCAGTTCTTC
TRBJ2-7,TRBV27,NA,NA,CASSLIGERSYEQYF,TGTGCCAGCAGTTTAATCGGGGAGCGGAGCTACGAGCAGTACTTC
TRBJ2-1,TRBV13,NA,NA,CASSASGYNEQFF,TGTGCCAGCAGCGCATCGGGGTACAATGAGCAGTTCTTC
TRBJ1-1,TRBV11-1,NA,NA,CASSLEGDGTEAFF,TGTGCCAGCAGCTTAGAGGGGGATGGAACTGAAGCTTTCTTT
TRBJ1-2,TRBV9,NA,once,CASSGHRNYGYTF,TGTGCCAGCAGCGGACACCGCAACTATGGCTACACCTTC
TRBJ2-5,TRBV7-9,TRBD2,NA,CASSTLAGEIQETQYF,TGTGCCAGCAGCACCCTAGCGGGAGAAATCCAAGAGACCCAGTACTTC
TRBJ2-7,TRBV7-8,NA,NA,CASSQVLVPSEQYF,TGTGCCAGCAGTCAGGTTCTGGTTCCGTCCGAGCAGTACTTC
TRBJ1-2,TRBV11-2,NA,NA,CASSFRGDSGYTF,TGTGCCAGCAGCTTCAGGGGAGACAGTGGCTACACCTTC
TRBJ2-1,TRBV4-3,TRBD2,NA,CASSQGALAGDEQFF,TGCGCCAGCAGCCAAGGGGCGCTAGCGGGAGATGAGCAGTTCTTC
TRBJ2-1,TRBV27,NA,NA,CASRQQGHGYNEQFF,TGTGCCAGCAGACAACAGGGTCATGGTTACAATGAGCAGTTCTTC
TRBJ1-5,TRBV28,NA,NA,CASSSAVGGNQPQHF,TGTGCCAGCAGTTCAGCCGTGGGAGGCAATCAGCCCCAGCATTTT
TRBJ1-1,TRBV5-6,NA,NA,CASSLVGINTEAFF,TGTGCCAGCAGCTTGGTGGGGATAAACACTGAAGCTTTCTTT
TRBJ2-4,TRBV4-3,NA,NA,CASSQSRADLAKNIQYF,TGCGCCAGCAGCCAAAGCAGGGCGGATCTGGCCAAAAACATTCAGTACTTC
TRBJ2-5,TRBV28,NA,NA,CASSFAETQYF,TGTGCCAGCAGTTTCGCAGAGACCCAGTACTTC
TRBJ2-3,TRBV30,TRBD2,NA,CAWGQTSGKDTQYF,TGTGCCTGGGGCCAGACTAGCGGGAAGGATACGCAGTATTTT
TRBJ2-7,TRBV14,NA,NA,CASSQEGTNYEQYF,TGTGCCAGCAGCCAAGAGGGAACGAACTACGAGCAGTACTTC
TRBJ1-4,TRBV9,NA,NA,CASSVVGGPNEKLFF,TGTGCCAGCAGCGTAGTAGGGGGACCTAATGAAAAACTGTTTTTT
TRBJ1-3,TRBV11-2,NA,NA,CASTLGWGSLGNTIYF,TGTGCCAGCACCCTAGGGTGGGGGAGCCTTGGAAACACCATATATTTT
TRBJ2-4,TRBV7-2,TRBD2,NA,CASRTLAGVSKNIQYF,TGTGCCAGCAGAACTCTAGCGGGAGTTTCCAAAAACATTCAGTACTTC